The source of this T cell receptor (beta chain) is a study of brain T cells in children with intractable seizures. Study-wide findings and caveats: Only CDR3 sequence similarity suggested viral specificity, without known HCMV serostatus.

The sample's time point: blood from clinic visit 5 months post-surgery; TSC patient then seizure free. Only cases whose brain tissue showed the highest T cell transcript signatures were sequenced. Before surgery, patients took at least one anti-epileptic drug. The method was immunoSEQ multiplex PCR; TCRdb's version includes in-frame clones alone and lacks a portion of them. The data show under 400,000 clones, 85% to 95% seen once. About this clone: Its antigen is not known.

Sequencing used peripheral blood, obtained more than 4 months after surgery. The origin of this receptor is a boy under three years old with tuberous sclerosis and intractable seizures.

The DNA for the CDR3 is TGTGCCTGGAAGCTGTCTAGCGTCACAGATACGCAGTATTTT. It codes for CAWKLSSVTDTQYF. The chain is built from TRBV30 and TRBJ2-3; maybe TRBD2 (6 bases). V lost 4 bases and J 2 bases, leaving 13 bases between the germline ends. Germline V lookup: CDR1 GTSNPN, CDR2 SVGIG (reference sequence). This CDR3 contains 14 residues.